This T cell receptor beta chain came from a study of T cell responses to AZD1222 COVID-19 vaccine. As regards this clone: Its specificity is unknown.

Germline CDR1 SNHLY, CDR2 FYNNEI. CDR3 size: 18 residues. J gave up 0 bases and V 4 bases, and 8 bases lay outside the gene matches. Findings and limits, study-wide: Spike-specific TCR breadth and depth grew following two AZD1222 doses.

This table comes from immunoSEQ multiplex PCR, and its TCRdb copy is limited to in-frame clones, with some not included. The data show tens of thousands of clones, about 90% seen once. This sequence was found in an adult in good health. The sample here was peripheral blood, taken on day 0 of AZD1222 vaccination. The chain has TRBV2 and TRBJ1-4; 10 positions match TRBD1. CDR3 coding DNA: TGTGCCAGCAGTGGGGACAGGGGCCCTACCTCAACTAATGAAAAACTGTTTTTT. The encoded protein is CASSGDRGPTSTNEKLFF.